Listed below are T cell receptor beta chains from one sample, sequenced in a study of T cells in Graves' hyperthyroidism and ophthalmopathy. MiXCR, run by TCRdb on the multiplex PCR reads, gives a single entry per CDR3 protein. The repertoire holds about 600,000 distinct CDR3 sequences, with 11% to 15% as singletons. Sequenced: blood. Every receptor here comes from a woman younger than 30 with Graves' ophthalmopathy. Both conserved end residues are part of each CDR3. The order of the fields is CDR3 length, V gene, J gene, CDR3 protein.

17	TRBV27	TRBJ1-1	CASSPLTLYGGCTEAFF
13	TRBV12-3/TRBV12-4	TRBJ1-1	CASTSTGDTEAFF
13	TRBV7-2	TRBJ1-1	CASSSGDRGFAFF
14	TRBV30	TRBJ1-2	CAWTILGSNYGYTF
14	TRBV6-1	TRBJ2-2	CASRRGVVTGELFF
14	TRBV28	TRBJ2-7	CASGGLAGSYEQYF
16	TRBV19	TRBJ1-1	CASTTGGDNFNTEAFF
12	TRBV6-6	TRBJ1-4	CASSYIGEKLFF
15	TRBV15	TRBJ1-2	CATSPRRGTADGYTF
15	TRBV12-3/TRBV12-4	TRBJ2-1	CASSLEGQGAGEQFF
14	TRBV7-9	TRBJ2-1	CASRTSGGVNEQFF
17	TRBV6-2/TRBV6-3	TRBJ1-5	CASSYASGQGAIQPQHF